The source of this T cell receptor (beta chain) is a study of CD8 T cells in Susac syndrome. Study summary: When blood was drawn, patients with Susac syndrome were on intravenous immunoglobulin alone, on corticosteroids, or therapy-naive.

V gave up 2 bases and J gave up 5 bases, with 15 bases separating them. CDR3 length equals 15 residues. Germline lookup yields CDR1 SNHLY and CDR2 FYNNEI. TEMRA cells were enriched by FACS, and CD4+ and CD8+ T cells were negatively isolated. RNA amounts of 0.5 to 1 ug underwent reverse transcription with random hexamers. The CDR3 of TCR beta was amplified by immunoSEQ multiplex PCR across 54 Vbeta and 13 Jbeta. TCRdb analysed the immunoSEQ multiplex PCR reads with MiXCR anew, one entry per CDR3 protein. The data hold 150,000 to 200,000 distinct CDR3 sequences, with approximately 94% observed a single time.

This receptor was taken from a human donor with Susac syndrome. The chain has TRBV2 and TRBJ1-1; D is uncertain. Sequenced: CD4+ T cells from PBMCs. CDR3 residues: CASSETPIPGTEAFF. Here the CDR3 DNA reads TGTGCCAGCAGTGAAACCCCAATCCCGGGGACTGAAGCTTTCTTT.